This TCR beta chain is drawn from a study of early T cells in non-severe SARS-CoV-2 infection. This clonotype was counted only a few times. Its antigen is currently unknown. Study findings and constraints: Private and CD4 specificities were missed by VDJdb matching, skewed to anti-spike CD8.

TCRdb used MiXCR to reprocess the 5' RACE reads, holding one entry per CDR3 protein. This sample has about 83,000 distinct CDR3 sequences, with 9% to 15% found just once. The V end was cut by 4 bases, the J end by 2 bases, with 7 bases between. The CDR3 extends over 13 amino acids. Germline-derived CDR1 and CDR2 are SGHTA and FQGTGA. This chain links TRBV7-3 with TRBJ2-3; D call uncertain. The specimen sequenced was whole blood. This TCR derives from an adult who was a healthcare worker with PCR-confirmed SARS-CoV-2 infection or an uninfected control (not recorded which). This CDR3 is CASSSTLTDTQYF. In nucleotides, the CDR3 is TGTGCCAGCAGCTCCACCCTCACAGATACGCAGTATTTT.